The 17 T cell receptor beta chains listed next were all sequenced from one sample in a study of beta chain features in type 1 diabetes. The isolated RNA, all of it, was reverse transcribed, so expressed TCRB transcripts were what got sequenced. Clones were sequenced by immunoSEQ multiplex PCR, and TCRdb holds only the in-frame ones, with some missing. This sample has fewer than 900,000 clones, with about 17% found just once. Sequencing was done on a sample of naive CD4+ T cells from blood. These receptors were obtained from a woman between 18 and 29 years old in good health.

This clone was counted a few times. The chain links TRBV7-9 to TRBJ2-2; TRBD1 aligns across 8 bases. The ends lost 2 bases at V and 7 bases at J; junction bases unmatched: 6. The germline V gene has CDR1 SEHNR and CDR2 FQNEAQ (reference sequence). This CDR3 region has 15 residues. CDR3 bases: TGTGCCAGCAGCTTAATGGACAGGGTCGGCGGGGAGCTGTTTTTT. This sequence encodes CASSLMDRVGGELFF.

Here the CDR3 reads CASSLDLGGGHYEQYF. Written as DNA, the CDR3 is TGTGCCAGCAGCTTGGATCTAGGAGGAGGGCACTACGAGCAGTACTTC. The rearrangement joins TRBV11-2 to TRBJ2-7; TRBD2 might be the D (6 bases). The germline CDR1 and CDR2 sequences are SGHAT and FQNNGV. The CDR3 has 16 residues. The V end was cut by 3 bases, the J end by 3 bases, with 18 bases between. Using reference TRBV11-2 and TRBJ2-7 for the parts outside the CDR3, the full variable domain is EAGVAQSPRYKIIEKRQSVAFWCNPISGHATLYWYQQILGQGPKLLIQFQNNGVVDDSQLPKDRFSAERLKGVDSTLKIQPAKLEDSAVYLCASSLDLGGGHYEQYFGPGTRLTVT.

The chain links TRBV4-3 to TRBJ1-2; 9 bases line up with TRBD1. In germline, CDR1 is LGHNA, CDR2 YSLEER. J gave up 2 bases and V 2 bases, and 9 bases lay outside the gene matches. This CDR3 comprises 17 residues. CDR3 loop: CASSQNPLQGANYGYTF. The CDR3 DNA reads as TGCGCCAGCAGCCAAAATCCCCTACAGGGGGCGAACTATGGCTACACCTTC.

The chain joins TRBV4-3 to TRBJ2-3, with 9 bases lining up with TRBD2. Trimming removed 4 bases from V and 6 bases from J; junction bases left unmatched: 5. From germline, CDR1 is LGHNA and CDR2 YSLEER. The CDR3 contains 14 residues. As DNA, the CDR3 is TGCGCCAGCAGCCTTAGCGGGAGAAGGGATACGCAGTATTTT. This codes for CASSLSGRRDTQYF.

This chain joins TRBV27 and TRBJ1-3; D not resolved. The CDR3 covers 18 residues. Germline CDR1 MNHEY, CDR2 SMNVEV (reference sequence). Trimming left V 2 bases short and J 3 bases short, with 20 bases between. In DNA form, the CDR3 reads TGTGCCAGCAGTTTAACGGGCCCCGGGAGGTTGCGTGGAAACACCATATATTTT. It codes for CASSLTGPGRLRGNTIYF.

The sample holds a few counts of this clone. CDR3 sequence: CASSTGQNTEAFF. The CDR3 DNA sequence: TGTGCCAGCAGTACCGGACAGAACACTGAAGCTTTCTTT. The chain combines TRBV6-5 with TRBJ1-1; D perhaps matches TRBD1 (5 bases). The V gene's germline CDR1 is MNHEY and CDR2 SVGAGI. The ends were cut back, 5 bases at V and 1 base at J, with 8 bases in the middle. There are 13 residues in the CDR3.

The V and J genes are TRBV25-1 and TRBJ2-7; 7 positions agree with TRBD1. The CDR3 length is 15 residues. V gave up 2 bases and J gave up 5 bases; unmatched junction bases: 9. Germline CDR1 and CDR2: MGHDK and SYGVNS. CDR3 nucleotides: TGTGCCAGCAGTGAACCTAAACAGGGGCCGGACGAGCAGTACTTC. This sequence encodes CASSEPKQGPDEQYF.

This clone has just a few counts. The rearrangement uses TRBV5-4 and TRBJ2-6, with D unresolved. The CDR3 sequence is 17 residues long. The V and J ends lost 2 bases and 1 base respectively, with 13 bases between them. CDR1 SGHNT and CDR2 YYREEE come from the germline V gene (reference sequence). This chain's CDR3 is CASSFYPGRSGANVLTF. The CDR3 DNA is TGTGCCAGCAGCTTTTACCCCGGCCGATCTGGGGCCAACGTCCTGACTTTC. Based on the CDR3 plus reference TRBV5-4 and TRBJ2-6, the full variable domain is ETGVTQSPTHLIKTRGQQVTLRCSSQSGHNTVSWYQQALGQGPQFIFQYYREEENGRGNFPPRFSGLQFPNYSSELNVNALELDDSALYLCASSFYPGRSGANVLTFGAGSRLTVL.

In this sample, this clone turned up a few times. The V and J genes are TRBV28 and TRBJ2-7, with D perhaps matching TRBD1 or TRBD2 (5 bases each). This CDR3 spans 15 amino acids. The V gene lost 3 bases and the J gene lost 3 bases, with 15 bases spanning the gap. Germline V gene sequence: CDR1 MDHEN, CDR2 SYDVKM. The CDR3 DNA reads TGTGCCAGCAGTTTGGGGTGGGGGTTGGTCTACGAGCAGTACTTC. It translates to CASSLGWGLVYEQYF. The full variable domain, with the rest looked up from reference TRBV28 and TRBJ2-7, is DVKVTQSSRYLVKRTGEKVFLECVQDMDHENMFWYRQDPGLGLRLIYFSYDVKMKEKGDIPEGYSVSREKKERFSLILESASTNQTSMYLCASSLGWGLVYEQYFGPGTRLTVT.

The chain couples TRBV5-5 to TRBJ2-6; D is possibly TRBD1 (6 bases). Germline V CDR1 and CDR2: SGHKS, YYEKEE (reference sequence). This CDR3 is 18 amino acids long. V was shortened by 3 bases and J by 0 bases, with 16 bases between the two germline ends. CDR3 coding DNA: TGTGCCAGCAGCTCTCCCCGCGGACAGATCTCTGGGGCCAACGTCCTGACTTTC. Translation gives CASSSPRGQISGANVLTF.

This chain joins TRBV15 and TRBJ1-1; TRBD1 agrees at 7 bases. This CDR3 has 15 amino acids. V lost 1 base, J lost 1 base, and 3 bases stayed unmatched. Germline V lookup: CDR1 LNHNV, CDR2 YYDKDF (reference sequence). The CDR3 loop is CATSRVRQGNTEAFF. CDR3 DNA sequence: TGTGCCACCAGCAGAGTTAGACAGGGGAACACTGAAGCTTTCTTT.

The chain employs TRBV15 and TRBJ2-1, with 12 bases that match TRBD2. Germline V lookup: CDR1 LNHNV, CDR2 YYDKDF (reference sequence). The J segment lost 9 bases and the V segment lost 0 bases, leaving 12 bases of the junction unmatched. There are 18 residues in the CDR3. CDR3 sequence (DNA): TGTGCCACCAGCAGAGATCTGACTAGCGGGAGTGTGGCGGGTGAGCAGTTCTTC. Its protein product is CATSRDLTSGSVAGEQFF.

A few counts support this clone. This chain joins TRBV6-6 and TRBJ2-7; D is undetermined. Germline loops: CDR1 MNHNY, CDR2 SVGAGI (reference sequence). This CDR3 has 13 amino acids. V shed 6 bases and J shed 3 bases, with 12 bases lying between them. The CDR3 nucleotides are TGTGCCAGCAGCAGGACCACCGGCTACGAGCAGTACTTC. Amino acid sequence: CASSRTTGYEQYF.

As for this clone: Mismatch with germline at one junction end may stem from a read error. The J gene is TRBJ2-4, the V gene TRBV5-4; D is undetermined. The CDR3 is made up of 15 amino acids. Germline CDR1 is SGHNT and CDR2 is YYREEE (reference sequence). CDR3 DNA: TGCGCCAGCAGCCAAGTCGGGCTAGCCAAAAACATTCAGTACTTC. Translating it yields CASSQVGLAKNIQYF. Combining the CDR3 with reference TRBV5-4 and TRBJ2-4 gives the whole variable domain ETGVTQSPTHLIKTRGQQVTLRCSSQSGHNTVSWYQQALGQGPQFIFQYYREEENGRGNFPPRFSGLQFPNYSSELNVNALELDDSALYLCASSQVGLAKNIQYFGAGTRLSVL.

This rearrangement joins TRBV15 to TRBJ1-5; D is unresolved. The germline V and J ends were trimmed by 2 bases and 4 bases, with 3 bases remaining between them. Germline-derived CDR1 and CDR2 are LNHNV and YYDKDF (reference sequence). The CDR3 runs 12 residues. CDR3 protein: CATSRMNQPQHF. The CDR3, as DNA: TGTGCCACCAGCAGAATGAATCAGCCCCAGCATTTT.

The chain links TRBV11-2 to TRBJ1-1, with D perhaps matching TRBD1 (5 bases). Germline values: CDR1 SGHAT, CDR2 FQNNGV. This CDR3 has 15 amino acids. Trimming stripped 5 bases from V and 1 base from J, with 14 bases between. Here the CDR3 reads CASSTYPGPNTEAFF. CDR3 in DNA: TGTGCCAGCAGCACGTACCCGGGACCGAACACTGAAGCTTTCTTT.

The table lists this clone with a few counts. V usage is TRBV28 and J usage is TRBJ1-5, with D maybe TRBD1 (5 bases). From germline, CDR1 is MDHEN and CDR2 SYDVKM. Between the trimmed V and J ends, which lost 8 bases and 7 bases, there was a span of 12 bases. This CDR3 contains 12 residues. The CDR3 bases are TGTGCCAGCGGGCAGGGTTGGCAGCCCCAGCATTTT. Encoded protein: CASGQGWQPQHF. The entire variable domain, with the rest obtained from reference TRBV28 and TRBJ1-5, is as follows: DVKVTQSSRYLVKRTGEKVFLECVQDMDHENMFWYRQDPGLGLRLIYFSYDVKMKEKGDIPEGYSVSREKKERFSLILESASTNQTSMYLCASGQGWQPQHFGDGTRLSIL.